This passage covers 8 T cell receptor beta chains from one sample sequenced in a study of cytomegalovirus exposure and HLA in healthy donors. The PCR employed 60 Vbeta primers together with 13 Jbeta primers. Libraries were prepared by immunoSEQ multiplex PCR; TCRdb keeps only in-frame clonotypes and omits some of them. The sample comprises 150,000 to 200,000 clones, around 79% of which are singletons, and roughly 1.5% rests with the top ten. The sample taken for sequencing was PBMCs. The receptor source for this set is a woman between 45 and 60 years old in good health and CMV-seronegative.

The chain uses TRBV7-2 and TRBJ2-7; 9 bases fit TRBD1. The CDR3 runs 15 residues. The V gene's germline CDR1 is SGHTA and CDR2 FQGNSA. The ends lost 4 bases at V and 2 bases at J; junction bases unmatched: 6. CDR3 residues: CASSWDRAAPYEQYF. DNA of the CDR3: TGTGCCAGCAGCTGGGACAGGGCTGCTCCCTACGAGCAGTACTTC.

The CDR3 DNA sequence: TGCGCCAGCAGCCCTGAGGGGGTTGAAGCTTTCTTT. This translates into CASSPEGVEAFF. The chain couples TRBV5-1 to TRBJ1-1; tentatively, D is TRBD1 (6 bases). Trimming left V 4 bases short and J 7 bases short, with 11 bases between. Per the germline V gene, CDR1 is SGHRS and CDR2 is YFSETQ. The CDR3 is 12 residues long. Supplemented by reference TRBV5-1 and TRBJ1-1, the full variable domain reads KAGVTQTPRYLIKTRGQQVTLSCSPISGHRSVSWYQQTPGQGLQFLFEYFSETQRNKGNFPGRFSGRQFSNSRSEMNVSTLELGDSALYLCASSPEGVEAFFGQGTRLTVV.

This chain links TRBV21-1 with TRBJ1-2; the table names TRBD1, a call not compared with the DNA. TRBV21-1 is designated a pseudogene. The CDR3 loop spans 18 amino acids. The CDR3 spells CASSKGPPRGKANYGYTF. The CDR3, as DNA: TGTGCCAGCAGCAAAGGTCCGCCCAGGGGCAAAGCTAACTATGGCTACACCTTC.

This clone was seen only a few times. The chain uses TRBV9 and TRBJ1-1, with D unresolved. Deletions cut 4 bases from V and 0 bases from J, with 16 bases between. The germline CDR1 and CDR2 sequences are SGDLS and YYNGEE. This CDR3 has 16 residues. As DNA, the CDR3 is TGTGCCAGCAGCAGTGAGGGCCCTTCCGTGAACACTGAAGCTTTCTTT. Amino acids: CASSSEGPSVNTEAFF.

The chain recombines TRBV10-3 with TRBJ2-3; TRBD2 might be the D (6 bases). Trimming removed 6 bases from V and 1 base from J, with 20 bases in between. Germline values: CDR1 ENHRY, CDR2 SYGVKD. CDR3 length: 17 residues. As DNA, the CDR3 is TGTGCCATCAGGAAGGACGGGGGAGAGGGTGGCACAGATACGCAGTATTTT. This codes for CAIRKDGGEGGTDTQYF.

The J gene is TRBJ2-3, the V gene TRBV11-2, with D possibly TRBD2 on 6 matching bases. Trimming shortened V by 4 bases and J by 3 bases, and 17 bases separated the two germline ends. The CDR3 has 16 amino acids. The germline V gene has CDR1 SGHAT and CDR2 FQNNGV. Here the CDR3 reads CASSSGAGPRTDTQYF. The DNA for the CDR3 is TGTGCCAGCAGCTCCGGGGCGGGACCGAGGACAGATACGCAGTATTTT.

The J gene is TRBJ1-5, the V gene TRBV19; D possibly corresponds to TRBD1 (6 bases). The CDR3 totals 16 residues. Germline V gene sequence: CDR1 LNHDA, CDR2 SQIVND (reference sequence). V was pared by 10 bases and J by 3 bases, with 22 bases between. CDR3 sequence reads: CATQGGGSQSNQPQHF. The CDR3 DNA follows: TGTGCCACCCAAGGGGGGGGGTCCCAATCCAATCAGCCCCAGCATTTT.

The genes are TRBV21-1 and TRBJ1-1. TRBV21-1 is listed as a pseudogene. This CDR3 region has 16 residues. CDR3 nucleotides: TGTGCCAGCAGCAAAGCTGGGGGGGAGGGGAACACTGAAGCTTTCTTT. Protein product: CASSKAGGEGNTEAFF.